This entry lists 27 T cell receptor beta chains sequenced from one sample in a study of blood T cell repertoires in COVID-19. Libraries were prepared by immunoSEQ multiplex PCR; TCRdb keeps only in-frame clonotypes and omits some of them. In the table there are 88,000 or so clones, 75% to 85% of which are singletons. Specimen: peripheral blood. The receptors shown here come from a human donor in a cohort sampled during active COVID-19.

V gene TRBV2 combines with J gene TRBJ1-5; D ambiguous. The V gene's germline CDR1 is SNHLY and CDR2 FYNNEI. The CDR3 contains 14 residues. V lost 2 bases and J 2 bases, leaving 7 bases between the germline ends. CDR3 region: CASSESLGNQPQHF. For the CDR3, the DNA is TGTGCCAGCAGTGAATCACTGGGCAATCAGCCCCAGCATTTT.

The V gene is TRBV11-2, the J gene TRBJ1-1; tentatively, D is TRBD1 (5 bases). Germline V lookup: CDR1 SGHAT, CDR2 FQNNGV. The CDR3 runs to 14 residues. Deletions cut 4 bases from V and 5 bases from J, with 14 bases between. This chain's CDR3 is CASSSPARGTEAFF. CDR3 DNA: TGTGCCAGCAGCTCCCCAGCTCGGGGGACTGAAGCTTTCTTT.

The table lists this clone with a count of one. J is TRBJ1-1 and V is TRBV4-1; 7 bases map to TRBD1. V dropped 4 bases and J dropped 4; count of bases not matched to a gene: 3. This CDR3 has 13 amino acids. Germline-derived CDR1 and CDR2 are MGHRA and YSYEKL. The CDR3 sequence: CASSPRTGTEAFF. Written as DNA, the CDR3 is TGCGCCAGCAGCCCACGGACAGGCACTGAAGCTTTCTTT.

The chain employs TRBV2 and TRBJ1-5; no reliable D call. The CDR3 spans 16 residues. Trimming removed 2 bases at V and 0 bases at J, with 11 bases between. From germline, CDR1 is SNHLY and CDR2 FYNNEI. The CDR3 sequence is CASSELSGNSNQPQHF. The CDR3 region has the DNA TGTGCCAGCAGTGAATTATCAGGAAATAGCAATCAGCCCCAGCATTTT.

V usage is TRBV7-2 and J usage is TRBJ2-3; D call uncertain. Germline CDR1 SGHTA, CDR2 FQGNSA. Trimming removed 3 bases at V and 5 bases at J, with 9 bases between. The CDR3 consists of 13 residues. The CDR3 DNA reads as TGTGCCAGCAGCTTCGTCCTCGTAGATACGCAGTATTTT. Residues: CASSFVLVDTQYF. The full variable domain, in which reference TRBV7-2 and TRBJ2-3 provide the parts outside the CDR3, is GAGVSQSPSNKVTEKGKDVELRCDPISGHTALYWYRQSLGQGLEFLIYFQGNSAPDKSGLPSDRFSAERTGGSVSTLTIQRTQQEDSAVYLCASSFVLVDTQYFGPGTRLTVL.

The CDR3 sequence: CASTSTGTSYNEQFF. The DNA of the CDR3 is TGTGCCAGTACCTCGACCGGGACTAGCTACAATGAGCAGTTCTTC. The V and J genes are TRBV19 and TRBJ2-1, with 8 bases that match TRBD2. The CDR3 runs to 15 residues. V lost 7 bases and J lost 3; bases outside the gene matches: 8. Germline V lookup: CDR1 LNHDA, CDR2 SQIVND (reference sequence).

On this clone itself: A junction end diverges from the germline sequence, so it may reflect a read error. This chain joins TRBV30 and TRBJ2-2; 7 positions agree with TRBD1. The germline gives CDR1 GTSNPN, CDR2 SVGIG (reference sequence). This CDR3 contains 14 residues. This CDR3 is CAWRKTGNPGELFF. The CDR3 coding sequence is TGTGCCTGGAGGAAGACAGGGAACCCCGGGGAGCTGTTTTTT.

This clone was found a few times. The gene calls are TRBV10-3 and TRBJ2-2; D uncertain. The length of the CDR3 is 16 residues. Germline V gene data show CDR1 as ENHRY and CDR2 as SYGVKD. V was cut by 7 bases and J by 1 base, with 16 bases left in between. The chain's CDR3 is CAIKPGPNLNTGELFF. The CDR3 nucleotides read TGTGCCATCAAACCGGGTCCTAATTTGAACACCGGGGAGCTGTTTTTT.

V and J are TRBV2 and TRBJ2-1, with 10 bases lining up with TRBD1. Germline CDR1 is SNHLY and CDR2 is FYNNEI. V lost 4 bases and J lost 6; bases outside the gene matches: 3. This CDR3 contains 14 residues. The CDR3 loop is CASSVGQGFNEQFF. CDR3 in DNA: TGTGCCAGCAGTGTGGGACAGGGGTTCAATGAGCAGTTCTTC. Looking up the rest from reference TRBV2 and TRBJ2-1 gives the full variable domain: EPEVTQTPSHQVTQMGQEVILRCVPISNHLYFYWYRQILGQKVEFLVSFYNNEISEKSEIFDDQFSVERPDGSNFTLKIRSTKLEDSAMYFCASSVGQGFNEQFFGPGTRLTVL.

The V and J genes are TRBV19 and TRBJ1-1, with a weak D call TRBD1 (6 bases). The CDR3 spans 15 residues. V lost 3 bases, J lost 4 bases, and 15 bases lay in between. Germline CDR1 is LNHDA and CDR2 is SQIVND (reference sequence). CDR3 protein: CASSMGAVLGTEAFF. In DNA form, the CDR3 reads TGTGCCAGTAGTATGGGGGCAGTTCTGGGCACTGAAGCTTTCTTT.

The V and J genes are TRBV7-3 and TRBJ2-3; TRBD2 agrees at 9 bases. J lost 3 bases, V lost 5 bases, and 6 bases had no gene match. The CDR3 has 15 amino acids. Germline values: CDR1 SGHTA, CDR2 FQGTGA. CDR3 in amino acids: CASSPLAGGTDTQYF. The CDR3 nucleotides are TGTGCCAGCAGCCCCCTGGCGGGAGGGACAGATACGCAGTATTTT.

The chain carries TRBV7-9 and TRBJ2-1; D is unclear. The CDR3 consists of 12 residues. Trimming took 2 bases from V and 14 from J, leaving 13 bases between them. Per germline, CDR1 SEHNR and CDR2 FQNEAQ (reference sequence). The CDR3 coding sequence is TGTGCCAGCAGCTTATTTGGCCTTATAAAGTTCTTC. Residues: CASSLFGLIKFF.

This sequence joins TRBV5-1 and TRBJ2-3; 8 bases agree with TRBD1. The CDR3 runs 15 residues. Unmatched junction bases numbered 2, after V lost 0 bases and J lost 2 bases. Germline V CDR1 and CDR2: SGHRS, YFSETQ. CDR3 loop: CASSLGQGFTDTQYF. CDR3 coding DNA: TGCGCCAGCAGCTTGGGACAGGGGTTCACAGATACGCAGTATTTT.

The V call is TRBV19, the J call TRBJ2-1, with 9 nucleotides matching TRBD2. Per germline, CDR1 LNHDA and CDR2 SQIVND (reference sequence). There are 14 residues in the CDR3. V trimming: 3 bases; J trimming: 6 bases; junction bases outside the gene matches: 3. CDR3 in DNA: TGTGCCAGTAGTATTAATAGCGGGAGCAATGAGCAGTTCTTC. Its protein is CASSINSGSNEQFF.

This clone was counted once. The chain couples TRBV13 to TRBJ2-5; no reliable D call. Looked up from germline, CDR1 is PRHDT and CDR2 is FYEKMQ (reference sequence). This CDR3 is built from 11 residues. The ends were cut back, 3 bases at V and 6 bases at J, with 5 bases in the middle. CDR3 amino acids: CASSFGQTQYF. The CDR3, as DNA: TGTGCCAGCAGCTTTGGCCAGACCCAGTACTTC.

This clone was counted between two and nine times. The rearrangement uses TRBV19 and TRBJ2-1, with 13 bases lining up with TRBD2. V was pared by 7 bases and J by 11 bases, with 5 bases of the junction left unmatched. In germline, CDR1 is LNHDA, CDR2 SQIVND (reference sequence). CDR3 length: 13 amino acids. In DNA, the CDR3 is TGTGCCAGTACTGGACTAGCGGGAGAACAGCAGTTCTTC. It codes for CASTGLAGEQQFF.

This clone was recorded a few times. The gene calls are TRBV5-1 and TRBJ2-7; TRBD2 matches at 11 bases. CDR3 length: 15 residues. J gave up 2 bases and V 4 bases, and 5 bases lay outside the gene matches. Germline V gene sequence: CDR1 SGHRS, CDR2 YFSETQ. The CDR3 sequence is CASSIGTSGPYEQYF. In DNA form, the CDR3 reads TGCGCCAGCAGCATAGGGACTAGCGGCCCCTACGAGCAGTACTTC.

This chain connects TRBV2 to TRBJ2-7; tentatively, D is TRBD1 (6 bases). Germline assignment: CDR1 SNHLY and CDR2 FYNNEI. V gave up 5 bases and J gave up 0 bases, with 11 bases separating them. This CDR3 contains 14 residues. The CDR3 bases are TGTGCCAGCAGTACCGACAGGAGCTCCTACGAGCAGTACTTC. It yields the protein CASSTDRSSYEQYF. Supplemented by reference TRBV2 and TRBJ2-7, the full variable domain reads EPEVTQTPSHQVTQMGQEVILRCVPISNHLYFYWYRQILGQKVEFLVSFYNNEISEKSEIFDDQFSVERPDGSNFTLKIRSTKLEDSAMYFCASSTDRSSYEQYFGPGTRLTVT.

The chain couples TRBV16 to TRBJ1-1; 11 bases match TRBD1. Per germline, CDR1 KGHSY and CDR2 FQNENV. V lost 4 bases to trimming and J lost 11 bases; unmatched junction nucleotides: 12. This CDR3 has 15 residues. CDR3 DNA sequence: TGTGCCAGCAGCCCATGGACAGGGGGCGGAGGAGCCGCTTTCTTT. Its translation is CASSPWTGGGGAAFF.

The chain uses TRBV28 and TRBJ1-1; D perhaps matches TRBD1 (5 bases). Germline values: CDR1 MDHEN, CDR2 SYDVKM. V was shortened by 0 bases and J by 4 bases, with 18 bases between the two germline ends. The CDR3 has 17 residues. The DNA of the CDR3 is TGTGCCAGCAGTTTATGGGGTAGAACTCAAAGGGGCACTGAAGCTTTCTTT. It translates to CASSLWGRTQRGTEAFF.

This clone has a handful of counts. The J gene is TRBJ2-7, the V gene TRBV11-2, with D tentatively TRBD2 (6 bases). Between the trimmed V and J ends, which lost 0 bases and 4 bases, there was a span of 13 bases. The germline CDR1 and CDR2 sequences are SGHAT and FQNNGV. The CDR3 is 15 residues long. DNA of the CDR3: TGTGCCAGCAGCTTAGAAGGGAGGACCAGGTACGAGCAGTACTTC. This translates into CASSLEGRTRYEQYF.

The rearrangement joins TRBV3-1 (or the pseudogene TRBV3-2) to TRBJ2-7; weak D call: TRBD1 (6 bases). This CDR3 region has 15 residues. Germline lookup yields CDR1 LGHDT and CDR2 YNNKEL (reference sequence). V gave up 2 bases and J gave up 7 bases, with 18 bases separating them. The CDR3, as DNA: TGTGCCAGCAGCCAAAACCTTCAGGGGCTTGGGGAGCAGTACTTC. It translates to CASSQNLQGLGEQYF.

The chain couples TRBV11-2 to TRBJ1-3; maybe TRBD1 (5 bases). The CDR3 covers 16 residues. Germline CDR1 and CDR2: SGHAT and FQNNGV. The V end lost 5 bases, the J end lost 0 bases, and 14 bases lay between the germline ends. The CDR3 is CASSAETVYSGNTIYF. CDR3 nucleotides: TGTGCCAGCAGCGCAGAGACAGTCTACTCTGGAAACACCATATATTTT.

The chain carries TRBV5-1 and TRBJ1-1, with D maybe TRBD1 (6 bases). V dropped 5 bases and J dropped 1 base, with 15 bases sitting between them. CDR3 length equals 15 residues. Germline V lookup: CDR1 SGHRS, CDR2 YFSETQ. Written as DNA, the CDR3 is TGCGCCAGCAGACCAGGGGCCGCCGGGAACACTGAAGCTTTCTTT. Its translation is CASRPGAAGNTEAFF. The full variable domain, with the rest looked up from reference TRBV5-1 and TRBJ1-1, is KAGVTQTPRYLIKTRGQQVTLSCSPISGHRSVSWYQQTPGQGLQFLFEYFSETQRNKGNFPGRFSGRQFSNSRSEMNVSTLELGDSALYLCASRPGAAGNTEAFFGQGTRLTVV.

V is TRBV12-3 or TRBV12-4 and J is TRBJ1-1, with D perhaps TRBD1 (6 bases). Trimming shortened V by 5 bases and J by 2 bases, and 9 bases separated the two germline ends. The CDR3 is 13 residues long. CDR3 DNA: TGTGCCAGCAGTCGACAGGAAAACACTGAAGCTTTCTTT. Its protein is CASSRQENTEAFF.

The chain has TRBV3-1 (or the pseudogene TRBV3-2) and TRBJ2-1; 10 nucleotides line up with TRBD2. The germline V gene encodes CDR1 LGHDT and CDR2 YNNKEL (reference sequence). The CDR3 consists of 17 residues. V lost 1 base, J lost 4 bases, and 7 bases stayed unmatched. The CDR3 nucleotides are TGTGCCAGCAGCCAAGTCTCGAGCGGGAGGGTATACAATGAGCAGTTCTTC. Protein product: CASSQVSSGRVYNEQFF.

This chain uses TRBV7-3 with TRBJ2-7, with 7 bases identical to TRBD2. From germline, CDR1 is SGHTA and CDR2 FQGTGA. The CDR3 consists of 13 residues. V was pared by 2 bases and J by 5 bases, with 3 bases of the junction left unmatched. CDR3 residues: CASSLAGAHEQYF. In DNA form, the CDR3 reads TGTGCCAGCAGCTTAGCGGGAGCCCACGAGCAGTACTTC.